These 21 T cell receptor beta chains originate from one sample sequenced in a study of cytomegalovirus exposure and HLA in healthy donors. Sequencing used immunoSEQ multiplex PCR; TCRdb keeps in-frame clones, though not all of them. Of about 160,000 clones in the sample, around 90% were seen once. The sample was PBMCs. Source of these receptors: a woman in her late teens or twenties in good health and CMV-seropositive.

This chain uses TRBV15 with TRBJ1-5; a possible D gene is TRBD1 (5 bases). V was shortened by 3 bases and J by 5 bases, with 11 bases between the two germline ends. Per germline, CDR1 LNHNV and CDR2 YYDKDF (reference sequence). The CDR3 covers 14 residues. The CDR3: CATSSGTGHQPQHF. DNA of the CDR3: TGTGCCACCAGCAGCGGAACAGGTCATCAGCCCCAGCATTTT.

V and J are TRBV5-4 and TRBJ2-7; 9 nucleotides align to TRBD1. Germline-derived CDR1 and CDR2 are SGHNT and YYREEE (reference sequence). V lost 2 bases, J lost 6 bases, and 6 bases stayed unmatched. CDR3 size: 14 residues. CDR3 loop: CASSFRDRVSEQYF. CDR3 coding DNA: TGTGCCAGCAGCTTCCGGGACAGGGTGAGCGAGCAGTACTTC.

For the CDR3, the DNA is TGCGCCAGCAGCTTGACCCGGACCGGACTAGCCAAAAACATTCAGTACTTC. It codes for CASSLTRTGLAKNIQYF. J is TRBJ2-4 and V is TRBV5-1, with D maybe TRBD2 (5 bases). V was clipped by 1 base and J by 0 bases, with 14 bases between them. Per germline, CDR1 SGHRS and CDR2 YFSETQ. The CDR3 is 17 amino acids.

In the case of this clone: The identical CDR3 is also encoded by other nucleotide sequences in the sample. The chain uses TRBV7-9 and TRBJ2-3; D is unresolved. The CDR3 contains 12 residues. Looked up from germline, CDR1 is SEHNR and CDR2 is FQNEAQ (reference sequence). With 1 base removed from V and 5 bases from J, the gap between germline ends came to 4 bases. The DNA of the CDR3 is TGTGCCAGCAGCTTAGGTCGAGATACGCAGTATTTT. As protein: CASSLGRDTQYF.

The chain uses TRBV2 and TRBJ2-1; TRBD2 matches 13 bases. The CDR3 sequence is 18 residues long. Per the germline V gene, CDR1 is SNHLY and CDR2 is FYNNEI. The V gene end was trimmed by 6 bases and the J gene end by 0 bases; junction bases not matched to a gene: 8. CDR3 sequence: CASSRLAGGLSSYNEQFF. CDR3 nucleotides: TGTGCCAGCAGCAGACTAGCGGGGGGCTTAAGCTCCTACAATGAGCAGTTCTTC.

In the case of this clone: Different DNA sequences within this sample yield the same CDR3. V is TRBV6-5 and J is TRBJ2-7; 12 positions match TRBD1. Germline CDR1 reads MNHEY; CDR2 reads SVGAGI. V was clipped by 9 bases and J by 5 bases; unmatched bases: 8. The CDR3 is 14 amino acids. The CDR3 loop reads CASSRGTGGHEQYF. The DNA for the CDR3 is TGTGCCAGTAGTCGGGGGACAGGGGGCCACGAGCAGTACTTC.

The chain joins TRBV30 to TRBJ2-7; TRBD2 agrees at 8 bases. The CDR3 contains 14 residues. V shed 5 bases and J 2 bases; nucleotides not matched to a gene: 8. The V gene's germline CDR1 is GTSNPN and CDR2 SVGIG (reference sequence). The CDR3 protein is CAWGIAGGTYEQYF. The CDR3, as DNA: TGTGCCTGGGGTATCGCGGGAGGAACCTACGAGCAGTACTTC. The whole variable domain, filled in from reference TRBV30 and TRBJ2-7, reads SQTIHQWPATLVQPVGSPLSLECTVEGTSNPNLYWYRQAAGRGLQLLFYSVGIGQISSEVPQNLSASRPQDRQFILSSKKLLLSDSGFYLCAWGIAGGTYEQYFGPGTRLTVT.

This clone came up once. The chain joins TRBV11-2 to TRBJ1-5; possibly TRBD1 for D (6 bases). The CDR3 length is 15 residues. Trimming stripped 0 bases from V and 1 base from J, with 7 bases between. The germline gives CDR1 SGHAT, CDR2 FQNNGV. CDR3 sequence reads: CASSLDRGSNQPQHF. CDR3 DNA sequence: TGTGCCAGCAGCTTAGACAGGGGCAGCAATCAGCCCCAGCATTTT.

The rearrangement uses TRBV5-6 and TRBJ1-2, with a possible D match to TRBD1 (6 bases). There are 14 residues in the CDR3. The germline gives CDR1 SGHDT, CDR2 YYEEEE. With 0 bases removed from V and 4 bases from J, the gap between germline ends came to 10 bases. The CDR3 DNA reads TGTGCCAGCAGCTTGGGGGGGCCCCTCTATGGCTACACCTTC. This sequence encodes CASSLGGPLYGYTF.

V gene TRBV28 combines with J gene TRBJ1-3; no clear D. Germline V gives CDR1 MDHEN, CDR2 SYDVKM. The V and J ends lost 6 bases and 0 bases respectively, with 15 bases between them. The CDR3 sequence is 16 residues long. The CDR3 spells CASSQEGELSGNTIYF. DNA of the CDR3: TGTGCCAGCAGCCAAGAGGGAGAGCTCTCTGGAAACACCATATATTTT. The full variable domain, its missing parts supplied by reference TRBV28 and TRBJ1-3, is DVKVTQSSRYLVKRTGEKVFLECVQDMDHENMFWYRQDPGLGLRLIYFSYDVKMKEKGDIPEGYSVSREKKERFSLILESASTNQTSMYLCASSQEGELSGNTIYFGEGSWLTVV.

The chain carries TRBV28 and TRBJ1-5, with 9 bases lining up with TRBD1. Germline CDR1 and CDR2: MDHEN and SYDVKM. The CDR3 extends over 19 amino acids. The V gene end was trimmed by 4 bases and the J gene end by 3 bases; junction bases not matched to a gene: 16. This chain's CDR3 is CASSSYAVRQGEVNQPQHF. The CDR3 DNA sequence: TGTGCCAGCAGTTCCTACGCCGTCCGACAGGGGGAAGTCAATCAGCCCCAGCATTTT.

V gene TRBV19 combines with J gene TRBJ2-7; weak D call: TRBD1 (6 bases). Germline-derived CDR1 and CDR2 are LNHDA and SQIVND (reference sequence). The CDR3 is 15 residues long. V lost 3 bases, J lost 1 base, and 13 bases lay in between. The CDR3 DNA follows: TGTGCCAGTAGTATCGCTCGGGACATATCCTACGAGCAGTACTTC. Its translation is CASSIARDISYEQYF.

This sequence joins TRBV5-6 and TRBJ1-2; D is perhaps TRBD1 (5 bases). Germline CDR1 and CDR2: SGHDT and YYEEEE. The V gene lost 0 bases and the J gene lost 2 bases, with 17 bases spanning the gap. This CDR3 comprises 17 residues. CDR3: CASSLAGRGQTNYGYTF. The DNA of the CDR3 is TGTGCCAGCAGCTTGGCCGGAAGGGGCCAGACAAACTATGGCTACACCTTC. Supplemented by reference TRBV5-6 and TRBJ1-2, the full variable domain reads DAGVTQSPTHLIKTRGQQVTLRCSPKSGHDTVSWYQQALGQGPQFIFQYYEEEERQRGNFPDRFSGHQFPNYSSELNVNALLLGDSALYLCASSLAGRGQTNYGYTFGSGTRLTVV.

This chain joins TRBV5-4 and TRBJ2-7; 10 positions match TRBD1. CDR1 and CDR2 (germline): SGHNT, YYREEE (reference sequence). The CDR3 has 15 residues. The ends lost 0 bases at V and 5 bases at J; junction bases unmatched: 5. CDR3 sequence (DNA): TGTGCCAGCAGCTTGGTCGGGACAGGGGACCACGAGCAGTACTTC. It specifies CASSLVGTGDHEQYF.

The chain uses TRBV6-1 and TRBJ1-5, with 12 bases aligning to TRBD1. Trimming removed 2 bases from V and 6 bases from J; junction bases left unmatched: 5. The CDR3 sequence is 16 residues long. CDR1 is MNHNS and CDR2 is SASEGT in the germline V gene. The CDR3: CASSERGTGGSQPQHF. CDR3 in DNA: TGTGCCAGCAGTGAAAGAGGGACAGGGGGCAGTCAGCCCCAGCATTTT.

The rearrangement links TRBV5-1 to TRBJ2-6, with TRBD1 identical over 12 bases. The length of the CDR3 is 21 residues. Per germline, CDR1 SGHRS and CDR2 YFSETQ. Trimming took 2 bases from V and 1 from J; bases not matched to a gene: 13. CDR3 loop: CASSFPGQGAPGSSGANVLTF. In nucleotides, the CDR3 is TGCGCCAGCAGCTTTCCGGGACAGGGGGCGCCTGGGAGTTCTGGGGCCAACGTCCTGACTTTC.

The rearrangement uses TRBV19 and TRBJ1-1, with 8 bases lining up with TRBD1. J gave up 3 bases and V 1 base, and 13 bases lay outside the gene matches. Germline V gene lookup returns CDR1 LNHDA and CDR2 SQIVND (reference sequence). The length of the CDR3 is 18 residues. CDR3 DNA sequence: TGTGCCAGTAGTATAGTCGAACACGAGGGGACAGGCCACACTGAAGCTTTCTTT. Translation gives CASSIVEHEGTGHTEAFF.

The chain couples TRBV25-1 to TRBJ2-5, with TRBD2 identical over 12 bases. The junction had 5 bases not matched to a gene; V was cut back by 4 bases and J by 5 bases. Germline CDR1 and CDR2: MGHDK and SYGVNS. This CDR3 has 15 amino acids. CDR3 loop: CASSGFLAGGETQYF. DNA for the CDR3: TGTGCCAGCAGTGGATTTCTAGCGGGAGGGGAGACCCAGTACTTC.

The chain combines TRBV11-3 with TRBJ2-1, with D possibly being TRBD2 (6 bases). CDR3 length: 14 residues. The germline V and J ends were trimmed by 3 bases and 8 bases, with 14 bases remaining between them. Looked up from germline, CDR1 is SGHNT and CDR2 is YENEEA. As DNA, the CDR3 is TGTGCCAGCAGCTTTGGGGTTGGCGGGGATGAGCAGTTCTTC. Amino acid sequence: CASSFGVGGDEQFF.

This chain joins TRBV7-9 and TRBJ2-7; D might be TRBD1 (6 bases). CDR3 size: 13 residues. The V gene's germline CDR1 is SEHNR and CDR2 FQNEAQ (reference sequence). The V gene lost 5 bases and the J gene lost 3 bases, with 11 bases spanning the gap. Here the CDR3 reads CASSGQSYYEQYF. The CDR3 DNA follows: TGTGCCAGCAGCGGACAGAGTTACTACGAGCAGTACTTC.

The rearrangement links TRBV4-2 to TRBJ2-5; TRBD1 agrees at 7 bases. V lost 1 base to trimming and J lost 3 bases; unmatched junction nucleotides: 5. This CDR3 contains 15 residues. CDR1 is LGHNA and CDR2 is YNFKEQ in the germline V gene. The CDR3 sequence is CASSQGHGTEETQYF. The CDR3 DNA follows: TGTGCCAGCAGCCAAGGTCACGGGACAGAAGAGACCCAGTACTTC.